The present T cell receptor beta chain was sequenced within a study of OX40 agonist ivuxolimab in advanced cancers. The study, taken as a whole, reports: Part of the nonresponder group also had normalized T-cell clonal expansion that was low. Dosing at 0.1 to 3.0 mg/kg was accompanied by clonal expansion of CD4+ and CD8+ blood T cells by week 6. Averaged across samples, CD8+ T cells carried more expanded clones than CD4+ did.

Individuals having autoimmune disease history or systemic immunosuppression were not enrolled. J gave up 8 bases and V 4 bases, and 7 bases lay outside the gene matches. The CDR3 runs 14 residues. Germline-derived CDR1 and CDR2 are MNHNS and SASEGT. Turning to this clone: Antigen specificity is unknown.

Only in-frame clones appear in the TCRdb table, and some are missing; sequencing was by immunoSEQ multiplex PCR. The sample yields about 77,000 clones, over 70% seen once. The rearrangement joins TRBV6-1 to TRBJ1-4; 7 bases match TRBD1. This receptor was taken from an adult with an advanced solid tumor such as melanoma, head and neck, liver or kidney cancer. The starting material was CD4+ or CD8+ T cells sorted from blood, obtained in a trial of the OX40 agonist ivuxolimab. The CDR3 here is CASSATGLREKLFF. CDR3 nucleotide sequence: TGTGCCAGCAGTGCGACAGGGCTGAGGGAAAAACTGTTTTTT.